These 13 T cell receptor beta chains originate from one sample sequenced in a study of blood T cell repertoires in COVID-19. This table comes from immunoSEQ multiplex PCR, and its TCRdb copy is limited to in-frame clones, with some not included. The table has more than 110,000 clones, 70% to 80% seen once; the top ten hold about 8.4%. What was sequenced was peripheral blood. The receptor source for this set is a woman in her forties or fifties with active or convalescent COVID-19.

Only a few counts were recorded for this clone. V gene TRBV19 combines with J gene TRBJ2-7; 7 bases match TRBD2. The germline gives CDR1 LNHDA, CDR2 SQIVND (reference sequence). The CDR3 spans 15 residues. V gave up 2 bases and J gave up 1 base; unmatched junction bases: 5. CDR3 residues: CASSISSGPSYEQYF. The CDR3, as DNA: TGTGCCAGTAGTATATCTAGCGGACCTTCCTACGAGCAGTACTTC.

The chain employs TRBV9 and TRBJ1-4; a possible D gene is TRBD1 (6 bases). CDR3 size: 16 residues. V lost 3 bases and J lost 5, with 17 bases in between. Germline CDR1 reads SGDLS; CDR2 reads YYNGEE. As DNA, the CDR3 is TGTGCCAGCAGCGAGGGGGGGCAAGGAGCGAATGAAAAACTGTTTTTT. Translated, it gives CASSEGGQGANEKLFF.

The chain recombines TRBV7-9 with TRBJ1-4; 7 nucleotides align to TRBD1. CDR1 is SEHNR and CDR2 is FQNEAQ in the germline V gene (reference sequence). This CDR3 has 16 amino acids. V was clipped by 5 bases and J by 3 bases; unmatched bases: 9. CDR3 sequence reads: CASSDRQGMPNEKLFF. The CDR3 DNA reads as TGTGCCAGCAGCGATAGACAGGGTATGCCTAATGAAAAACTGTTTTTT.

The genes are TRBV7-9 and TRBJ1-5, with 10 bases lining up with TRBD1. V trimming: 3 bases; J trimming: 4 bases; junction bases outside the gene matches: 3. CDR3 size: 15 residues. CDR1 and CDR2 from the germline V gene are SEHNR and FQNEAQ (reference sequence). CDR3 DNA sequence: TGTGCCAGCAGCTTCGGGACAGGGGTAAATCAGCCCCAGCATTTT. Its translation: CASSFGTGVNQPQHF.

There are a few counts of this clone. The chain recombines TRBV10-2 with TRBJ2-3, with TRBD2 matching over 8 bases. The germline CDR1 and CDR2 sequences are WSHSY and SAAADI. The J segment lost 3 bases and the V segment lost 3 bases, leaving 8 bases of the junction unmatched. The CDR3 totals 16 residues. CDR3 amino acids: CASSDVALAATDTQYF. In nucleotides, the CDR3 is TGCGCCAGCAGTGACGTGGCACTAGCGGCTACAGATACGCAGTATTTT.

The rearrangement links TRBV28 to TRBJ2-5; 10 positions match TRBD2. The CDR3 length is 16 residues. J lost 0 bases, V lost 6 bases, and 7 bases had no gene match. Per germline, CDR1 MDHEN and CDR2 SYDVKM. CDR3 coding DNA: TGTGCCAGCAGAGTTACTAGCGGGACGTACCAAGAGACCCAGTACTTC. It is translated as CASRVTSGTYQETQYF.

This chain links TRBV19 with TRBJ2-2, with TRBD1 matching 7 bases. The germline gives CDR1 LNHDA, CDR2 SQIVND (reference sequence). Germline trimming cut 6 bases from V and 6 bases from J; bases unmatched to any gene: 10. This CDR3 contains 15 residues. The CDR3 DNA follows: TGTGCCAGTAGAGCCGGACAGGCGGATGCCGGGGAGCTGTTTTTT. Protein product: CASRAGQADAGELFF.

Comments on this clone: Other DNA sequences in the same sample also yield this CDR3. The chain recombines TRBV11-2 with TRBJ2-2; tentative D call: TRBD2 (6 bases). V lost 2 bases and J 8 bases, leaving 9 bases between the germline ends. The germline CDR1 and CDR2 sequences are SGHAT and FQNNGV. This CDR3 comprises 13 residues. The CDR3 sequence: CASSLLGRGELFF. CDR3 nucleotides: TGTGCCAGCAGCTTACTTGGGAGGGGGGAGCTGTTTTTT.

This chain links TRBV19 with TRBJ2-7; TRBD1 agrees at 9 bases. This CDR3 is built from 14 residues. Germline V CDR1 and CDR2: LNHDA, SQIVND (reference sequence). Trimming at V came to 3 bases and at J to 5 bases, leaving 5 bases not matched to a gene. CDR3 sequence (DNA): TGTGCCAGTAGTATTCCACAGGGGGCGAACGAGCAGTACTTC. Protein product: CASSIPQGANEQYF.

This clone showed up just once. V is TRBV2 and J is TRBJ2-1; 7 bases fit TRBD2. Trimming took 5 bases from V and 2 from J; bases not matched to a gene: 6. The germline V gene encodes CDR1 SNHLY and CDR2 FYNNEI. The CDR3 is 15 amino acids. The CDR3 protein is CASSRAGLAYNEQFF. The CDR3 nucleotides are TGTGCCAGCAGTAGAGCGGGGTTAGCCTACAATGAGCAGTTCTTC. Full variable domain (outside the CDR3, taken from reference TRBV2 and TRBJ2-1): EPEVTQTPSHQVTQMGQEVILRCVPISNHLYFYWYRQILGQKVEFLVSFYNNEISEKSEIFDDQFSVERPDGSNFTLKIRSTKLEDSAMYFCASSRAGLAYNEQFFGPGTRLTVL.

This chain uses TRBV7-6 with TRBJ2-1, with 14 bases identical to TRBD2. The CDR3 spans 16 residues. V lost 0 bases and J lost 8; bases outside the gene matches: 3. The germline V gene has CDR1 SGHVS and CDR2 FNYEAQ. The CDR3 is CASSLATSGRGYEQFF. The CDR3 bases are TGTGCCAGCAGCTTAGCGACTAGCGGGAGGGGGTATGAGCAGTTCTTC.

This clone has just a few counts. The chain has TRBV29-1 and TRBJ2-1, with 10 bases that match TRBD2. The CDR3 has 15 residues. With V trimmed by 4 bases and J by 12 bases, 15 bases remained unmatched. The germline V gene has CDR1 SQVTM and CDR2 ANQGSEA. In nucleotides, the CDR3 is TGCAGCGTTGCCGGGCCGCAACTAGCGGGGAAAGTGCAGTTCTTC. Protein: CSVAGPQLAGKVQFF.

This clone has just a few counts. The chain joins TRBV9 to TRBJ2-7; D might be TRBD2 (7 bases). V was clipped by 0 bases and J by 2 bases, with 12 bases between them. The CDR3 consists of 15 residues. Germline V gene sequence: CDR1 SGDLS, CDR2 YYNGEE. The CDR3 DNA follows: TGTGCCAGCAGCGTAGAGGGGGGGCCAACCTACGAGCAGTACTTC. Protein product: CASSVEGGPTYEQYF.